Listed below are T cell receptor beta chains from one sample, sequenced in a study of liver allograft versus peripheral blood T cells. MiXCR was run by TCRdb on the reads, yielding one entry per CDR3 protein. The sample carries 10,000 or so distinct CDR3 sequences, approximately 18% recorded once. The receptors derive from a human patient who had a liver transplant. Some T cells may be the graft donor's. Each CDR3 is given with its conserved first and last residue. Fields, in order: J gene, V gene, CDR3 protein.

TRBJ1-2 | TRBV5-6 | CASSHGGINYGYTF
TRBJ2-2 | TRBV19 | CASSTGASSGGELFF
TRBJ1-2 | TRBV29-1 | CSVRGGRDYGYTF
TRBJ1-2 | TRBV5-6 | CASSLGQDFGYTF
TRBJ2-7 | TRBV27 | CASLHPGQVSYEQYF
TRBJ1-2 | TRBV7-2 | CASSSGKGSNYGYTF
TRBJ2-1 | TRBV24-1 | CATSDLTQGADPPTINEQFF
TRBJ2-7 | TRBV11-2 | CASSTSGGPYEQYF
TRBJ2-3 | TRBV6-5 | CASSPGHTQYF
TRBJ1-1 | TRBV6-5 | CASSSILDRNTEAFF
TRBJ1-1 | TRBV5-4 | CASSLDPGVPTEAFF
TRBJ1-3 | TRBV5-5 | CASSAGSSGGNTIYF
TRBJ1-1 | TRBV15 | CATNPGQGPRLEAFF
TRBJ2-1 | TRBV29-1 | CSVLRIWDEQFF
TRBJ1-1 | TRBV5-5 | CASSLGRVKRLNTEAFF
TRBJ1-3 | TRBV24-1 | CATSDSLGSGNTIYF
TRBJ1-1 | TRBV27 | CASSSPLNTEAFF
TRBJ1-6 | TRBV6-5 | CASSYLGDSLIYNSPLHF
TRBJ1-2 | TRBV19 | CASSPQGEANYGYTF
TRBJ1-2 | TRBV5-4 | CASSLGQGTNYGYTF
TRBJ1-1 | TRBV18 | CASSPPGDRYEAFF
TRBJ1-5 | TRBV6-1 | CASTFSGGGSNQPQHF
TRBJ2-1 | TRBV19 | CASKKDRDVYNEQFF
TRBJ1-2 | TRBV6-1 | CASSEAGARNYGYTF
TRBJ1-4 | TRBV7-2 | CASSLTFAATNEKLFF
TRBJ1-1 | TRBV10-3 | CAISEVDRVDTEAFF
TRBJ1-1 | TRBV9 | CASSTRAVNTEAFF
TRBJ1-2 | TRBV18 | CASSPSGGYGYTF
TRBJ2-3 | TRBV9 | CASSVTGTGHTDTQYF
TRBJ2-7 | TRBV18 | CASSPKNSGGHEQYF
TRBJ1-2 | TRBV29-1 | CSGWVRGDRGYTF
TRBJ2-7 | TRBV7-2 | CASSPTGFTYEQYF
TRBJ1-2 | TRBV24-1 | CATNLDRVYGYTF
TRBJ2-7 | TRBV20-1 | CSARDPSGGSYEQYF
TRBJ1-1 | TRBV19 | CASSRDSYMNTEAFF
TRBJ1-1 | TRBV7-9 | CASSLARSLLNTEAFF
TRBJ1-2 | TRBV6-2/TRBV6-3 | CASSGTGGYGYTF
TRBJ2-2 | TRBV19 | CASSIGGGSWTLAGELFF
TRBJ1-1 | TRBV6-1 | CASNERQGYTEAFF
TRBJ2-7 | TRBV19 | CASSRWGRGGREQYF
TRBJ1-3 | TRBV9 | CASSPQGAGGNTIYF
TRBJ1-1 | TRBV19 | CASRMALGTEAFF
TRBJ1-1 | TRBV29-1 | CSVGDTGNTEAFF
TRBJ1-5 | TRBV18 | CASSPGGLGNQPQHF
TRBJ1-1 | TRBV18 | CASSPQGDNTEAFF
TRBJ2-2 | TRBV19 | CASSIQQGAMAGELFF
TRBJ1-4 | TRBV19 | CASSIARRATNEKLFF